This TCR beta chain is drawn from a study of siplizumab effects on memory and regulatory T cells. Turning to this clone: Its matching antigen is unknown.

Study-wide findings and caveats: Memory T cells appeared less diverse than naive cells, which seemed to contribute substantially to alloresponse.

The assay looked at some 10^5 TCR templates in each sample. Repertoires were generated with immunoSEQ multiplex PCR, while TCRdb's copy carries only in-frame clones and drops some. The sample carries 99,000 or so clones, 85% to 95% recorded once. CDR1 SGHDN and CDR2 FVKESK come from the germline V gene. Trimming stripped 0 bases from V and 0 bases from J, with 13 bases between. CDR3 length equals 17 residues. The TCR comes from a human donor in good health. Material for sequencing was non-Treg CD4+ T cells sorted from blood. The V and J genes are TRBV14 and TRBJ2-3, with D possibly matching TRBD1 (6 bases). The CDR3 protein is CASSQELGALSTDTQYF. In nucleotides, the CDR3 is TGTGCCAGCAGCCAAGAATTGGGGGCGCTTAGCACAGATACGCAGTATTTT.